This T cell receptor (beta chain) is from a study of blood T cell repertoires in COVID-19. The wider study: COVID-19 samples collected from the United States, Italy and Spain covered acute and convalescent phases. Sample material is recorded as cDNA or gDNA derived from T cells, B-cell-depleted T cells, or PBMCs.

Study processing details: The authors estimated nucleated cell counts from reference gene primer amplification. Profiled with immunoSEQ multiplex PCR; TCRdb holds only in-frame clones, not every one. V and J calls and clone size are as listed in that table; D and trimming were resolved from the DNA. In the table there are approximately 140,000 clones, about 86% of which are singletons. The CDR3 extends over 14 amino acids. Trimming took off 5 bases at V and 6 bases at J, with 17 bases between the two ends. CDR1 and CDR2 from the germline V gene are SEHNR and FQNEAQ (reference sequence). Material for sequencing was peripheral blood. This TCR was sampled from a woman in her thirties or forties with acute or convalescent COVID-19. The chain uses TRBV7-9 and TRBJ2-7; D is undetermined. CDR3 residues: CASSPLPDKAEQYF. The CDR3 bases are TGTGCCAGCAGCCCCCTCCCAGACAAAGCCGAGCAGTACTTC.